This T cell receptor (beta chain) was found in a study of cytomegalovirus exposure and HLA in healthy donors. The repertoire was sequenced with immunoSEQ multiplex PCR; TCRdb's copy has only in-frame clones and lacks some. The sample includes about 240,000 clones, around 87% of them seen just once. Material for sequencing was PBMCs. The origin of this receptor is a man younger than 35 in good health and CMV-seronegative.

CDR3 sequence reads: CASSPRDRVETQYF. The CDR3 coding sequence is TGTGCCAGCAGTCCCAGGGACAGGGTAGAGACCCAGTACTTC. The chain links TRBV28 to TRBJ2-5, with 9 bases matching TRBD1. Per the germline V gene, CDR1 is MDHEN and CDR2 is SYDVKM. The V segment lost 5 bases and the J segment 4 bases; nucleotides outside the gene matches: 5. The CDR3 is 14 residues long.